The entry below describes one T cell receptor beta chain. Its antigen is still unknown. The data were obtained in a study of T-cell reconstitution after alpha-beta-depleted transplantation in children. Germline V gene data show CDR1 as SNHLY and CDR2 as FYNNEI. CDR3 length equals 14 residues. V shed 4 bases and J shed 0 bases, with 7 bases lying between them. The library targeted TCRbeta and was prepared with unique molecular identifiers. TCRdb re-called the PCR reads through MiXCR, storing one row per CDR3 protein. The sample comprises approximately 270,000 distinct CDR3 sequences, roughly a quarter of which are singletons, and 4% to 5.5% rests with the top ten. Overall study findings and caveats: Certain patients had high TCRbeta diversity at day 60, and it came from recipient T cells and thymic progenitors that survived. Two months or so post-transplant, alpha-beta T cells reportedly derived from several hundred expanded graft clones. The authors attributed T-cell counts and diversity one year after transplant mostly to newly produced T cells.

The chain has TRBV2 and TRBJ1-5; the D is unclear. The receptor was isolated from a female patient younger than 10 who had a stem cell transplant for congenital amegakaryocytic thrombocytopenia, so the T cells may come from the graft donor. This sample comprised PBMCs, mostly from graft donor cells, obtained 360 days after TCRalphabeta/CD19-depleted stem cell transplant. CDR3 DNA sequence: TGTGCCAGCAGTGTGAGGTTTAGCAATCAGCCCCAGCATTTT. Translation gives CASSVRFSNQPQHF.